The TCR beta chain under discussion was sequenced for a study of patients and donors after allogeneic stem cell transplantation. TCRdb called the RT-PCR reads again in MiXCR, with one record for every CDR3 protein. The sample carries around 150,000 distinct CDR3 sequences, approximately 30% recorded once. Losses at the gene ends were 0 bases for V and 4 bases for J; bases not matched to a gene: 6. CDR1 and CDR2 from the germline V gene are MNHEY and SVGAGI. The CDR3 is 15 residues long. The genes are TRBV6-5 and TRBJ2-7; TRBD2 agrees at 7 bases. The sequencing input was blood, either unsorted or a sorted T cell fraction (not recorded which). The sequence came from a human donor who was either an allogeneic HSCT recipient or a stem cell or donor lymphocyte infusion donor (not recorded which). It is not recorded whose cells these are; they may come from a transplant donor. The chain's CDR3 is CASSYSESGIYEQYF. Written as DNA, the CDR3 is TGTGCCAGCAGTTACTCGGAGAGCGGGATATACGAGCAGTACTTC.